This TCR beta chain derives from a study of T cell repertoires in cytomegalovirus infection. TCRdb processed the reads anew with MiXCR; each CDR3 protein has one entry. Of around 300,000 distinct CDR3 sequences detected, roughly 26% appear once; the ten largest clones hold roughly 13%. This clonotype occurred a few times. Between the trimmed V and J ends, which lost 4 bases and 5 bases, there was a span of 8 bases. Germline V gene sequence: CDR1 SEHNR, CDR2 FQNEAQ (reference sequence). This CDR3 comprises 13 residues. This receptor was identified in a human donor in good health (CMV status not recorded). Some clones in this sample may be carry-over from other donors' samples. Sequencing was done on a sample of PBMCs. The gene calls are TRBV7-9 and TRBJ1-4; no reliable D call. DNA for the CDR3: TGTGCCAGCAGCTCCGCCATGAATGAAAAACTGTTTTTT. This sequence encodes CASSSAMNEKLFF.